The sequence of this TCR beta chain was determined in a study of graft-versus-host responses after intestinal transplantation. Points from the study as a whole: Within the allografts of patients who had graft-donor T cell macrochimerism, graft-versus-host to host-versus-graft clonal ratios were high. Early post-transplant HvG declines were associated with peak circulating GvH clone levels. Researchers found GvH clones in recipient marrow, and some showed up first in ileum or blood.

This clone was picked up a small number of times. Its specificity is not known. This same CDR3 is encoded by further DNA sequences in the sample. V lost 4 bases, J lost 4 bases, and 2 bases stayed unmatched. Germline lookup yields CDR1 MDHEN and CDR2 SYDVKM. The length of the CDR3 is 14 residues. Here immunoSEQ multiplex PCR was the method, and the copy in TCRdb shows in-frame clones only, minus some. The table records roughly 90,000 clones, 80% to 95% of them present only once. This TCR derives from a human donor who was the organ donor for an intestinal transplant. The material was unstimulated CD4+ T cells sorted from spleen or lymph node cells, obtained before transplant. This rearrangement joins TRBV28 to TRBJ1-5; 9 nucleotides align to TRBD1. The CDR3 protein is CASSSGQGNQPQHF. The CDR3 nucleotides are TGTGCCAGCAGTTCCGGACAGGGGAATCAGCCCCAGCATTTT. The variable domain in full, completed from reference TRBV28 and TRBJ1-5, reads DVKVTQSSRYLVKRTGEKVFLECVQDMDHENMFWYRQDPGLGLRLIYFSYDVKMKEKGDIPEGYSVSREKKERFSLILESASTNQTSMYLCASSSGQGNQPQHFGDGTRLSIL.